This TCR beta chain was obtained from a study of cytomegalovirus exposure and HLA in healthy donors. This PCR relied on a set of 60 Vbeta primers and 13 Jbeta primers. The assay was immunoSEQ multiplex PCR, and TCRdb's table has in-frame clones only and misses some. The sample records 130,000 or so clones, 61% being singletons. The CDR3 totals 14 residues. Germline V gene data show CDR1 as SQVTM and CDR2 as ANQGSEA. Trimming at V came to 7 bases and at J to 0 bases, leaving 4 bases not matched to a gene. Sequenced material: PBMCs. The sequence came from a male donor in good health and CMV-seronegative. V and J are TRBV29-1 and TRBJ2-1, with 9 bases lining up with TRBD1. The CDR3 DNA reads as TGCAGCGGTGCGACAGGGGGCTCCTACAATGAGCAGTTCTTC. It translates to CSGATGGSYNEQFF.